This T cell receptor (beta chain) stems from a study of blood T cell repertoires in COVID-19. Losses at the gene ends were 6 bases for V and 9 bases for J; bases not matched to a gene: 6. Looked up from germline, CDR1 is SGHTA and CDR2 is FQGTGA. The CDR3 contains 13 residues. Libraries were prepared by immunoSEQ multiplex PCR; TCRdb keeps only in-frame clonotypes and omits some of them. The sample has approximately 170,000 clones; 80% to 85% are singletons. This clone was picked up a small number of times. Sequencing input: peripheral blood. This chain connects TRBV7-3 to TRBJ2-1; TRBD1 matches at 9 bases. The origin of this receptor is a man aged 70-80 years with active or convalescent COVID-19. In DNA form, the CDR3 reads TGTGCCAGCAGTTCCGACAGGGGGGCTGAGCAGTTCTTC. Residues: CASSSDRGAEQFF.